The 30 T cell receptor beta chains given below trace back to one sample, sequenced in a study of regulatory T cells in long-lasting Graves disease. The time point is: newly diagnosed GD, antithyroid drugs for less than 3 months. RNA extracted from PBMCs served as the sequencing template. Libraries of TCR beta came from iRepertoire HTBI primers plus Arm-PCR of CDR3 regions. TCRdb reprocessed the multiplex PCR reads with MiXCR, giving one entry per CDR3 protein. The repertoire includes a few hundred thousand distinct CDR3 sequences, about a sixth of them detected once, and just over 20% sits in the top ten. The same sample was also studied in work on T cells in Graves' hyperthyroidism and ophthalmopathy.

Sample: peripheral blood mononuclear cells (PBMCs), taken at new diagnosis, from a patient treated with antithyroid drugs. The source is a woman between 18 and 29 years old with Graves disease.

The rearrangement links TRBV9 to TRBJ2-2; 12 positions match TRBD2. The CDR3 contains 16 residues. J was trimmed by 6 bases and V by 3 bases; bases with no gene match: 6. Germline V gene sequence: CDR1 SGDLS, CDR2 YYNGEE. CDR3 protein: CASSGLAGALAGELFF. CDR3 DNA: TGTGCCAGCAGCGGACTAGCGGGAGCATTAGCCGGGGAGCTGTTTTTT.

The CDR3 DNA reads as TGTGCCAGTAGCCTCGACAGGGGGAGCAACTACGAGCAGTACTTC. Protein product: CASSLDRGSNYEQYF. V usage is TRBV19 and J usage is TRBJ2-7, with 9 bases aligning to TRBD1. Germline V gene data show CDR1 as LNHDA and CDR2 as SQIVND (reference sequence). The trim removed 6 bases at V and 3 bases at J, leaving 9 bases unmatched. The CDR3 extends over 15 amino acids.

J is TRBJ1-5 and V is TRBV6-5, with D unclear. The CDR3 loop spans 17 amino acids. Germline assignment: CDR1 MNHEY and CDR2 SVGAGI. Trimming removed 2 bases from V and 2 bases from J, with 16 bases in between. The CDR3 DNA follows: TGTGCCAGCAGTTACCTTGCGACGGGTTTGGGCAATCAGCCCCAGCATTTT. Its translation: CASSYLATGLGNQPQHF.

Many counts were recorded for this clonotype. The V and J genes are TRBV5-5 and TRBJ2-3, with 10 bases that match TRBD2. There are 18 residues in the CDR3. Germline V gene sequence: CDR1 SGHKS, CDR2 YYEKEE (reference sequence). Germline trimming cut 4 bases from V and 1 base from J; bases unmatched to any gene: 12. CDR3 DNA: TGTGCCAGCAGCCCGACGACTAGCGGGCGTCTTGGCACAGATACGCAGTATTTT. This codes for CASSPTTSGRLGTDTQYF. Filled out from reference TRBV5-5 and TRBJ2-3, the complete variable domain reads DAGVTQSPTHLIKTRGQQVTLRCSPISGHKSVSWYQQVLGQGPQFIFQYYEKEERGRGNFPDRFSARQFPNYSSELNVNALLLGDSALYLCASSPTTSGRLGTDTQYFGPGTRLTVL.

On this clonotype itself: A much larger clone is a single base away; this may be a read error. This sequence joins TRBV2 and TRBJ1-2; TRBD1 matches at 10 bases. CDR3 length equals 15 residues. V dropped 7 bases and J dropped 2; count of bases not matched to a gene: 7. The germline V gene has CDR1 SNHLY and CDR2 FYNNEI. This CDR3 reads CASKPGTGENYGYTF. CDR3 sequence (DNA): TGTGCCAGCAAGCCCGGGACAGGGGAAAACTATGGCTACACCTTC.

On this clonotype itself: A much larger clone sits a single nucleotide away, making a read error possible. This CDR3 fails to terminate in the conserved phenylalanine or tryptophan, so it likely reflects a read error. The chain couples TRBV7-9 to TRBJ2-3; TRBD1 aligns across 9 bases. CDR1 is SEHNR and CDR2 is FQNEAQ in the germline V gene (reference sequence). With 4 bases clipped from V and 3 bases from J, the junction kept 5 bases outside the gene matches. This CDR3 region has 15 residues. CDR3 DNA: TGTGCCAGCAGCTCTCCGGACAGGGGAACAGATACGCAGTATGTT. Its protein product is CASSSPDRGTDTQYV.

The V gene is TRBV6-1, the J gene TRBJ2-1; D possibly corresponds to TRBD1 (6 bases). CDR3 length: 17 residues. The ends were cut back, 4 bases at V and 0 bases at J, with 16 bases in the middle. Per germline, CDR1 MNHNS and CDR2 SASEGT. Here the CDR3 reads CASSVYRVPSSYNEQFF. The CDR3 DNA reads TGTGCCAGCAGTGTTTACAGGGTTCCGAGCTCCTACAATGAGCAGTTCTTC.

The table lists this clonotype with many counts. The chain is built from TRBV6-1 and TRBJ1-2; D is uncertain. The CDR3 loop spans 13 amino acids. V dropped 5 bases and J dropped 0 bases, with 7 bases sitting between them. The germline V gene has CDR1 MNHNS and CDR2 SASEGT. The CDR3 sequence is CASSPESNYGYTF. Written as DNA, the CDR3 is TGTGCCAGCAGTCCCGAGTCTAACTATGGCTACACCTTC.

CDR3 loop: CASRTGTTLYNEQFF. CDR3 bases: TGTGCCAGCAGGACCGGGACAACTCTCTACAATGAGCAGTTCTTC. The V and J genes are TRBV6-1 and TRBJ2-1, with a tentative D call TRBD1 (6 bases). In germline, CDR1 is MNHNS, CDR2 SASEGT. This CDR3 contains 15 residues. Between the trimmed V and J ends, which lost 6 bases and 3 bases, there was a span of 15 bases.

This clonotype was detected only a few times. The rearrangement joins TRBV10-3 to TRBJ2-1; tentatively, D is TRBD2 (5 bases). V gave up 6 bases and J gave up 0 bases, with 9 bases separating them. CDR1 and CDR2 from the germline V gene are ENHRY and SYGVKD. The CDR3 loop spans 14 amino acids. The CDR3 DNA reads TGTGCCATCAGACCAGCGGACTCCTACAATGAGCAGTTCTTC. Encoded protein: CAIRPADSYNEQFF.

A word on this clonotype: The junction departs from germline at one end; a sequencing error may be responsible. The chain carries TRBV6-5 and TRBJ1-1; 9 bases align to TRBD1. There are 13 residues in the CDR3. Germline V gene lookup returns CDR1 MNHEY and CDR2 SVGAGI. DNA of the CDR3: TGTGCCAGCAGTTACTTCAGGACAGGGGAAGCTTCCTTT. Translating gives CASSYFRTGEASF.

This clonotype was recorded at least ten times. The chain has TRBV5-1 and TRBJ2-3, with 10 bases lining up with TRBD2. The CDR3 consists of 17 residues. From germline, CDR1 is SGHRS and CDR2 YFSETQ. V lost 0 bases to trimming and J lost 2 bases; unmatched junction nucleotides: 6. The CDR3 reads CASSLGASGSLTDTQYF. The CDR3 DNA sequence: TGCGCCAGCAGCTTGGGGGCTAGCGGGAGCCTCACAGATACGCAGTATTTT.

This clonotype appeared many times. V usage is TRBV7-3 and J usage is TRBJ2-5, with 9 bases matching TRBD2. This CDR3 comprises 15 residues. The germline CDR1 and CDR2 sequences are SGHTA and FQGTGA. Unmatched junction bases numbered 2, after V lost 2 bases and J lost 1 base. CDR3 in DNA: TGTGCCAGCAGCTTACTAGCGGGGACCCAAGAGACCCAGTACTTC. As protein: CASSLLAGTQETQYF.

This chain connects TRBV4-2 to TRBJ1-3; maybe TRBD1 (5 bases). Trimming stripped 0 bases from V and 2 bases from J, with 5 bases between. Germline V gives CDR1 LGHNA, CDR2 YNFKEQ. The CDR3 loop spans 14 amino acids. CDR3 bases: TGTGCCAGCAGCCAAGAGGGGGCTGGAAACACCATATATTTT. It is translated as CASSQEGAGNTIYF.

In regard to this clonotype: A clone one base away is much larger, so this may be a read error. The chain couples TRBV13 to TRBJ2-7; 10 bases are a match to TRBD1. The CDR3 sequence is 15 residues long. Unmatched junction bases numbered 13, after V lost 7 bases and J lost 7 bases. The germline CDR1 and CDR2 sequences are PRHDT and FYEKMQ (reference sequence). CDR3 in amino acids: CASTPTGTGVREQYF. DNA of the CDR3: TGTGCCAGCACTCCGACCGGGACAGGGGTTCGTGAGCAGTACTTC. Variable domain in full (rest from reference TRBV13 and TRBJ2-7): AAGVIQSPRHLIKEKRETATLKCYPIPRHDTVYWYQQGPGQDPQFLISFYEKMQSDKGSIPDRFSAQQFSDYHSELNMSSLELGDSALYFCASTPTGTGVREQYFGPGTRLTVT.

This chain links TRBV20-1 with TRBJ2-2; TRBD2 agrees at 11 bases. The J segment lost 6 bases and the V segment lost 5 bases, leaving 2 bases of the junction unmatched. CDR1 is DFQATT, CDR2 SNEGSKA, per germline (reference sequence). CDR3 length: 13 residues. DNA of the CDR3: TGCAGTGCTCAGGGACTAGCGGCCGGGGAGCTGTTTTTT. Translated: CSAQGLAAGELFF.

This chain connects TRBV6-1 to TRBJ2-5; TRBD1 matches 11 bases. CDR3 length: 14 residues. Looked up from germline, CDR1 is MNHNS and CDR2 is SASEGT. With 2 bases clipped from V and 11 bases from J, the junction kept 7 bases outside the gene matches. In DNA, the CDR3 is TGTGCCAGCAGTGAATGGACAGGGGGCCCGCATCAGTACTTC. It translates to CASSEWTGGPHQYF.

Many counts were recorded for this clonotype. CDR3 amino acids: CASSLQAANQETQYF. CDR3 nucleotide sequence: TGCGCCAGCAGCTTGCAGGCTGCCAACCAAGAGACCCAGTACTTC. This chain uses TRBV5-1 with TRBJ2-5; the D is unclear. Looked up from germline, CDR1 is SGHRS and CDR2 is YFSETQ. V shed 1 base and J shed 0 bases, with 10 bases lying between them. The CDR3 runs 15 residues.

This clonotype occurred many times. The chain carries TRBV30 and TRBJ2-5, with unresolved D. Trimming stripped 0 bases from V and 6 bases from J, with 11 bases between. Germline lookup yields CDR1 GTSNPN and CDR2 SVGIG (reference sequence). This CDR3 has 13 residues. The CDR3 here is CAWSVGPKKTQYF. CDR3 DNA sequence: TGTGCCTGGAGTGTAGGACCCAAGAAGACCCAGTACTTC.

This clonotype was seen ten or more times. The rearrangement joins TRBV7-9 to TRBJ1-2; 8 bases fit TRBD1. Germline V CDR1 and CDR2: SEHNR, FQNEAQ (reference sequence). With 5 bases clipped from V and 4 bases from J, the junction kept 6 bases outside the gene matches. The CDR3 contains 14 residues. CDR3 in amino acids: CASSRDRNSYGYTF. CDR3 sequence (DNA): TGTGCCAGCAGCCGGGACAGGAACTCCTATGGCTACACCTTC. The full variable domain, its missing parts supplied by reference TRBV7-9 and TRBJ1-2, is DTGVSQNPRHKITKRGQNVTFRCDPISEHNRLYWYRQTLGQGPEFLTYFQNEAQLEKSRLLSDRFSAERPKGSFSTLEIQRTEQGDSAMYLCASSRDRNSYGYTFGSGTRLTVV.

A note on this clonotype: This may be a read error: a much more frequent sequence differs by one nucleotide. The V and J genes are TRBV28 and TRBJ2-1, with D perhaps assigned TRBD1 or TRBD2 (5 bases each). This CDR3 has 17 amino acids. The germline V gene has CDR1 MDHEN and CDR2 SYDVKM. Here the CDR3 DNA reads TGTGCCGGCAGACGATTAGCAGGGACGGGAAGTGGGAATGAGCAGTTCTTC. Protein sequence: CAGRRLAGTGSGNEQFF.

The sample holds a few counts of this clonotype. CDR3 loop: CASYTGGSGYTF. The DNA for the CDR3 is TGTGCCAGCTACACCGGGGGGAGTGGCTACACCTTC. The chain recombines TRBV6-2 or TRBV6-3 with TRBJ1-2, with D perhaps matching TRBD1 (5 bases). Looked up from germline, CDR1 is MNHEY and CDR2 is SVGEGT. The CDR3 runs 12 residues. Trimming removed 8 bases at V and 7 bases at J, with 14 bases between.

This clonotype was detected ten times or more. The CDR3 DNA sequence: TGTGCCAGCACCTTTGGACGGAGCTCCTACAATGAGCAGTTCTTC. It encodes CASTFGRSSYNEQFF. This chain joins TRBV27 and TRBJ2-1, with D uncertain. In germline, CDR1 is MNHEY, CDR2 SMNVEV (reference sequence). The CDR3 loop spans 15 amino acids. Trimming removed 7 bases at V and 0 bases at J, with 13 bases between.

CDR3 loop: CASSINPSHNEQFF. The DNA for the CDR3 is TGTGCCAGTAGTATAAACCCGTCCCACAATGAGCAGTTCTTC. V and J are TRBV19 and TRBJ2-1; no firm D call. Germline values: CDR1 LNHDA, CDR2 SQIVND (reference sequence). V was pared by 2 bases and J by 5 bases, with 10 bases between. The length of the CDR3 is 14 residues.

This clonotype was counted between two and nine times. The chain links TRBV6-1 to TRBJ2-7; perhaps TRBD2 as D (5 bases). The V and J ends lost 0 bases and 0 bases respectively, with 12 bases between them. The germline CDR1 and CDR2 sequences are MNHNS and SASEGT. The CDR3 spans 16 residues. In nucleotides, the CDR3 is TGTGCCAGCAGTGAAGCGGCCAGCGGATTCTCCTACGAGCAGTACTTC. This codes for CASSEAASGFSYEQYF.

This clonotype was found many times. The CDR3 protein is CASSVYHEQYF. CDR3 nucleotide sequence: TGTGCCAGCAGTGTTTACCACGAGCAGTACTTC. The chain is built from TRBV28 and TRBJ2-7; unclear D gene. V lost 5 bases and J lost 5, with 7 bases in between. This CDR3 contains 11 residues. From germline, CDR1 is MDHEN and CDR2 SYDVKM.

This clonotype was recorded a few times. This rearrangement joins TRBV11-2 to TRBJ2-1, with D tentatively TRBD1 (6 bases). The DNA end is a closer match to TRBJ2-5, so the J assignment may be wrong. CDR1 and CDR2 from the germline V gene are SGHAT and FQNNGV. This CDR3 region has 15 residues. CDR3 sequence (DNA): TGTGCCAGCAGCTTCCCGGGACAAGTTCAAGAGACCCAGTACTTC. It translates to CASSFPGQVQETQYF.

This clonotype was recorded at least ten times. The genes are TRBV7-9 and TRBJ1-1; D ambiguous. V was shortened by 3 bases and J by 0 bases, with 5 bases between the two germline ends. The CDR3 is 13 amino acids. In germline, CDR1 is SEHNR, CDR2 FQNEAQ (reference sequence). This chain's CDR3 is CASSFTLNTEAFF. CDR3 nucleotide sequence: TGTGCCAGCAGCTTTACCCTGAACACTGAAGCTTTCTTT.

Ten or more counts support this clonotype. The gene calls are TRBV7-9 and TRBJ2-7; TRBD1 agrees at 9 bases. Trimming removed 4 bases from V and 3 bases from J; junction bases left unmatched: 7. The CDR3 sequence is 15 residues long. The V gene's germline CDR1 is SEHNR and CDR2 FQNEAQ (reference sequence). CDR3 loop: CASSSGQGFVYEQYF. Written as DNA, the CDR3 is TGTGCCAGCAGCTCGGGACAGGGTTTTGTCTACGAGCAGTACTTC.

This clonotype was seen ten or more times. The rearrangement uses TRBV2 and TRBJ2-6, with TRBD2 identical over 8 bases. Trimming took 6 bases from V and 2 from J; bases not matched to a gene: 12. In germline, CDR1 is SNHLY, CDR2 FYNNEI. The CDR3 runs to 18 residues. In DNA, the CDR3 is TGTGCCAGCAGCGCTCTCGGGGGGGGGACGACTGGGGCCAACGTCCTGACTTTC. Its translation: CASSALGGGTTGANVLTF.